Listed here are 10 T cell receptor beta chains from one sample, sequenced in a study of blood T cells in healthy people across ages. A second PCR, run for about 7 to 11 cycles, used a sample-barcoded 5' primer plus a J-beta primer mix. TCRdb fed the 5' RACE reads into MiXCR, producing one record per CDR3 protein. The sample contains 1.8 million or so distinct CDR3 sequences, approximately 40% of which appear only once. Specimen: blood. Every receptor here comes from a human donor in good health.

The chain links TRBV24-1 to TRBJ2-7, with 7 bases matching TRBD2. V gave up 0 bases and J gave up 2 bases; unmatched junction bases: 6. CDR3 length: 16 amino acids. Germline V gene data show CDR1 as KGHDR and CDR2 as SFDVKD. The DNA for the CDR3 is TGTGCCACCAGTGATTTGTGGCGGGGGATCACCTACGAGCAGTACTTC. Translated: CATSDLWRGITYEQYF.

CDR3 amino acids: CASSLSQGRNEQFF. CDR3 coding DNA: TGTGCCAGCAGCCTCTCCCAGGGGCGAAATGAGCAGTTCTTC. This chain joins TRBV7-9 and TRBJ2-1, with a possible D match to TRBD1 (6 bases). This CDR3 has 14 residues. Germline V CDR1 and CDR2: SEHNR, FQNEAQ (reference sequence). Trimming removed 5 bases at V and 7 bases at J, with 15 bases between.

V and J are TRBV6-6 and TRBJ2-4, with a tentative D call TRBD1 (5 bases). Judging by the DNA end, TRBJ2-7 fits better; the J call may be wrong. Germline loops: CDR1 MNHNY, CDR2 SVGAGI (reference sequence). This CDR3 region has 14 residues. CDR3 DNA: TGTGCCAGCAGGAATCCGAGACAGTACAACGAGCAGTACTTC. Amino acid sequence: CASRNPRQYNEQYF.

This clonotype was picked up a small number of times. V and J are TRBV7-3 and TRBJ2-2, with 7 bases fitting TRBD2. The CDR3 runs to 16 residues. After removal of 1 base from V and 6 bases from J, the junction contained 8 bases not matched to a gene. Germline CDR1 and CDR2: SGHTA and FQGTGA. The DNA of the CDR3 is TGTGCCAGCAGCTTAAATGGGGAGGGATTGGCCGGGGAGCTGTTTTTT. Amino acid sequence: CASSLNGEGLAGELFF. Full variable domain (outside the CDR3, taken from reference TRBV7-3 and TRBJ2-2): GAGVSQTPSNKVTEKGKYVELRCDPISGHTALYWYRQSLGQGPEFLIYFQGTGAADDSGLPNDRFFAVRPEGSVSTLKIQRTERGDSAVYLCASSLNGEGLAGELFFGEGSRLTVL.

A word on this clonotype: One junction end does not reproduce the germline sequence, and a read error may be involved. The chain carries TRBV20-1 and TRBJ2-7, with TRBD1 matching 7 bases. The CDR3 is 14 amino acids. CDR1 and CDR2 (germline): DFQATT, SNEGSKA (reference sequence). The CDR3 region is CSAPETGPYYEQCF. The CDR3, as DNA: TGCAGTGCCCCCGAGACAGGGCCATACTACGAGCAGTGCTTC.

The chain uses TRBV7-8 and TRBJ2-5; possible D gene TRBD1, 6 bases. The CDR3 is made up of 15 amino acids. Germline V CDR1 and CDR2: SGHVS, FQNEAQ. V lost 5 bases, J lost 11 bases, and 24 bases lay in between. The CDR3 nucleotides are TGTGCCAGCAGCCCGGGACCTCAGGGGAGAAATGAGCAGTACTTC. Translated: CASSPGPQGRNEQYF.

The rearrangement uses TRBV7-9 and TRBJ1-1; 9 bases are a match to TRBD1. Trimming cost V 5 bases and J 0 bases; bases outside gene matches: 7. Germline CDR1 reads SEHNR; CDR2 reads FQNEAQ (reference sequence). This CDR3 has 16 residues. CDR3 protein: CASSPLQGALNTEAFF. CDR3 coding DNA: TGTGCCAGCAGCCCCTTACAGGGGGCTTTGAACACTGAAGCTTTCTTT. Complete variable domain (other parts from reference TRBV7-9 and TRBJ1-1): DTGVSQNPRHKITKRGQNVTFRCDPISEHNRLYWYRQTLGQGPEFLTYFQNEAQLEKSRLLSDRFSAERPKGSFSTLEIQRTEQGDSAMYLCASSPLQGALNTEAFFGQGTRLTVV.

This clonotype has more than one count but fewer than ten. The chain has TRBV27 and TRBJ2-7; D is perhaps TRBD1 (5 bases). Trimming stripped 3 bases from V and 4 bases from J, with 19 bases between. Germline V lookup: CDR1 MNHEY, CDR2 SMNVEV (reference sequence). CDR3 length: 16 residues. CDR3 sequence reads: CASSFSKLDTPYEQYF. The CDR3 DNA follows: TGTGCCAGCAGTTTCTCAAAATTGGACACCCCTTACGAGCAGTACTTC.

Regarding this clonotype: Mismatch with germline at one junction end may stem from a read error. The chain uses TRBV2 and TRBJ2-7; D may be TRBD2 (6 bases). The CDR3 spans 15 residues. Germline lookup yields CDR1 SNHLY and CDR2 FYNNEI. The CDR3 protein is CTSSERRGGPYEQYF. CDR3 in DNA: TGTACCAGCAGTGAACGTAGGGGAGGCCCCTACGAGCAGTACTTC.

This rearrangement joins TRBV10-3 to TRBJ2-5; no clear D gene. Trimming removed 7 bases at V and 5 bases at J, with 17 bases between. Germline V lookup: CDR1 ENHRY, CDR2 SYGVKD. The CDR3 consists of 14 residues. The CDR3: CAIKGIADFETQYF. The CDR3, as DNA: TGTGCCATCAAAGGAATAGCAGATTTTGAGACCCAGTACTTC.